The 10 T cell receptor beta chains listed next were all sequenced from one sample in a study of CD8+CD57+ T cells in acquired aplastic anemia. The TCR beta profiling, which covered VDJ combination and CDR3 sequence, was carried out using genomic DNA as the template. In TCRdb, the reads were re-called with MiXCR into one record per CDR3 protein. The data show 80,000 or so distinct CDR3 sequences, with around 42% seen just once and approximately 60% held by the top ten. Material: sorted CD4+, CD8+, or CD8+CD57+ T cells (not recorded which) from PBMCs. The source is a human donor in good health, serving as a control.

The chain is built from TRBV15 and TRBJ2-1, with D unclear. In germline, CDR1 is LNHNV, CDR2 YYDKDF (reference sequence). The CDR3 sequence is 15 residues long. V lost 4 bases, J lost 1 base, and 11 bases lay in between. CDR3 DNA sequence: TGTGCCACCAGCATAGGGTGGCAGTCCTACAATGAGCAGTTCTTC. Translated: CATSIGWQSYNEQFF.

This clonotype was detected only a few times. CDR3 bases: TGTGCCAGCAGTAAAAACAGCTACGAGCAGTACTTC. This sequence encodes CASSKNSYEQYF. The gene calls are TRBV27 and TRBJ2-7, with unresolved D. V lost 5 bases and J lost 3, with 8 bases in between. The CDR3 covers 12 residues. Per germline, CDR1 MNHEY and CDR2 SMNVEV (reference sequence).

A single count supports this clonotype. Just one base apart from a much larger clone, this may be a read error. The V gene is TRBV30, the J gene TRBJ2-7; 8 bases align to TRBD1. Per germline, CDR1 GTSNPN and CDR2 SVGIG (reference sequence). This CDR3 contains 14 residues. V lost 4 bases to trimming and J lost 3 bases; unmatched junction nucleotides: 8. In DNA, the CDR3 is TGTGCCTGGAACAGCGGACAGGGCTACTACGAGCAGTACTTC. This codes for CAWNSGQGYYEQYF.

This clonotype was seen ten or more times. The chain joins TRBV29-1 to TRBJ2-3; 10 bases agree with TRBD2. Per the germline V gene, CDR1 is SQVTM and CDR2 is ANQGSEA. The V gene end was trimmed by 6 bases and the J gene end by 0 bases; junction bases not matched to a gene: 12. This CDR3 has 17 amino acids. The CDR3 coding sequence is TGCAGCGTCGGTGCGACTAGCGGGCTAACTAGCACAGATACGCAGTATTTT. This codes for CSVGATSGLTSTDTQYF.

Note on this clonotype: This may come from a read error, since a much larger clone is one base off. This chain links TRBV20-1 with TRBJ2-5, with 9 bases identical to TRBD2. Germline-derived CDR1 and CDR2 are DFQATT and SNEGSKA (reference sequence). The CDR3 has 13 residues. The CDR3 DNA reads TGCGGTGCTAGACTAGCGGACAAAGAGACCCAGTACTTC. Protein sequence: CGARLADKETQYF.

There are many counts of this clonotype. The genes are TRBV30 and TRBJ2-7, with D maybe TRBD2 (5 bases). The V gene lost 0 bases and the J gene lost 2 bases, with 11 bases spanning the gap. The CDR3 extends over 14 amino acids. The germline V gene encodes CDR1 GTSNPN and CDR2 SVGIG (reference sequence). This CDR3 reads CAWSVHSGTYEQYF. CDR3 coding DNA: TGTGCCTGGAGTGTACACTCGGGGACCTACGAGCAGTACTTC.

V is TRBV24-1 and J is TRBJ2-7; the D is unclear. The CDR3 extends over 11 amino acids. Germline CDR1 KGHDR, CDR2 SFDVKD. V was trimmed by 9 bases and J by 3 bases, leaving 8 bases between them. CDR3 in amino acids: CATLPLYEQYV. The CDR3 DNA sequence: TGTGCCACCTTGCCCCTCTACGAGCAGTACGTC.

This clonotype was seen ten or more times. V gene TRBV20-1 combines with J gene TRBJ1-2; D is unresolved. CDR3 size: 14 residues. With 5 bases removed from V and 8 bases from J, the gap between germline ends came to 21 bases. Germline CDR1 is DFQATT and CDR2 is SNEGSKA (reference sequence). The DNA of the CDR3 is TGCAGTGCTTCCTACGAGAGGGAACCTATGGGCTACACCTTC. This gives the protein CSASYEREPMGYTF.

The chain couples TRBV11-2 to TRBJ1-6; 8 bases line up with TRBD1. CDR3 length: 14 amino acids. V lost 4 bases to trimming and J lost 8 bases; unmatched junction nucleotides: 4. In germline, CDR1 is SGHAT, CDR2 FQNNGV. The CDR3 nucleotides are TGTGCCAGCAGCTGGACAGGGTTCGATTCACCCCTCCACTTT. It encodes CASSWTGFDSPLHF.

The CDR3 region is CASSFGGPNQPQHF. The CDR3 coding sequence is TGTGCCAGTAGCTTCGGGGGGCCCAATCAGCCCCAGCATTTT. The chain has TRBV19 and TRBJ1-5, with a tentative D call TRBD1 (6 bases). Germline V CDR1 and CDR2: LNHDA, SQIVND (reference sequence). This CDR3 contains 14 residues. Trimming pared 6 bases from V and 3 bases from J, leaving 12 bases between.